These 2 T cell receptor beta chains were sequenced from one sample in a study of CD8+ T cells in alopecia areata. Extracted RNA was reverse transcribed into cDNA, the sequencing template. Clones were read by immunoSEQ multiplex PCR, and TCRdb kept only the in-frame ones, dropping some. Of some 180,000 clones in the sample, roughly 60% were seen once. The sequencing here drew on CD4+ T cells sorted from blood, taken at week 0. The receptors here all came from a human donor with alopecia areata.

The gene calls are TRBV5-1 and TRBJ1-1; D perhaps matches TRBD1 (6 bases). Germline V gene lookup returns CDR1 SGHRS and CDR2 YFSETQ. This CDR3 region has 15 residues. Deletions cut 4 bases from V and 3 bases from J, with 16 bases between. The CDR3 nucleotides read TGCGCCAGCAGCCCGCTGGGGGGGCTCGACACTGAAGCTTTCTTT. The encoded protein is CASSPLGGLDTEAFF.

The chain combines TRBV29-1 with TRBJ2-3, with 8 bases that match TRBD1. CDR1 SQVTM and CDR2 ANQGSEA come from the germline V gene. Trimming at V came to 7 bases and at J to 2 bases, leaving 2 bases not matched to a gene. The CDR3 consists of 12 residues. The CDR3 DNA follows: TGCAGCGCGGGACAGGACACAGATACGCAGTATTTT. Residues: CSAGQDTDTQYF.